This T cell receptor (beta chain) was recovered during a study of identical twins (dated by TCRdb to about 2016). Broadly, across the study: TCR alpha and beta repertoires from monozygotic twins, unrelated adults of various ages and cord blood were deep-sequenced to test whether fetal clonotypes persist. Replicate twin experiments were performed at different times using different library preparation protocols to rule out contamination.

Receptor libraries were prepared by 5' RACE. These reads were obtained on an Illumina HiSeq 2000. A universal primer binding site was introduced by template switching, and a unique molecular identifier was present in the final cDNA, enabling accurate counting of TCR cDNA molecules. First-strand cDNA for TCR alpha and beta chains was synthesized from specific primers in the conserved constant-segment region. To control for contamination, every cDNA library carried two barcodes: a SMART-Mk sample barcode plus Illumina barcodes. Two successive PCR steps introduced TruSeq adapter sequences along with Illumina sample barcodes. Sequencing of the TCR alpha and beta cDNA libraries was done on the Illumina HiSeq platform using custom primers. Per the original workflow: MiGEC processed the raw reads to extract unique molecular identifiers, while MiXCR was used to determine the CDR3 positions. For each individual, recombination models were inferred using an EM algorithm with the repgenHMM and IGoR tools. The tcR package in R was used for shared clonotype analysis, with sharing normalized by the product of cloneset sizes. To study raw recombination without the effects of thymic and clonal selection, out-of-frame nonproductive sequences were analyzed. Through fastp at Q25 and MiXCR, TCRdb rebuilt clones from the public reads, retaining in-frame beta chains. CDR3 protein sequences are deduplicated, and each keeps its most common genes and DNA. The V and J calls shown here were made by TCRdb, not taken from the authors' results. In this sample the table shows hundreds of thousands of distinct CDR3 sequences, over 9% of which occur a single time. The ten largest make up 7.2% of the sample.

The research as a whole found: Invariant T cells such as MAIT and iNKT could partly confound zero-insertion analyses, although diverse VJ usage argued against such confounding for most clonotypes. Conclusions relied on cross-sectional statistical analysis, since the same donors could not be followed over many years. In beta out-of-frame sequences, excess twin sharing was weaker, because having fewer shared sequences lowered the signal-to-noise ratio. Fewer insertions were carried by abundant cord blood beta clonotypes, a similar but weaker trend appeared in young adult naive repertoires, and no such trend appeared in memory repertoires. Compared with coincidental sharing between unrelated individuals, out-of-frame TCR alpha sequences shared between twins had an excess of sequences with low generation probability. In monozygotic twins, recombination models systematically underestimated out-of-frame TCR alpha sharing, but the models matched the sharing seen between unrelated individuals.

In this sample, this clonotype turned up a few times. Its cognate antigen has yet to be identified. Base qualities are not at hand, and no much larger clone is one base apart. The CDR3 contains 15 residues, cysteine and phenylalanine counted. The retained sequence is limited to the CDR3, 45 bases, with the frame set at the first base. As encoded in the germline V gene, CDR1 is SGHVS while CDR2 is FNYEAQ. V loses 5 bases at its end and J loses 1 base; junction bases beyond the gene matches: 7. Every donor was a healthy Caucasian. Three pairs of female monozygotic twins, all aged about 18 to 29 years, made up the twin cohort. Positive isolation kits from Invitrogen were used to isolate CD4+ and CD8+ T cell populations. These data were likewise used in another study, on yellow fever vaccine responses in identical twins. The second study reports: The T cell response to vaccination in identical twins was reported by the authors to appear partly convergent and partly personalized. In identical twins, the study followed T cell clones that responded to the vaccine with precision.

The sequence links TRBV7-6 to TRBJ1-1; 7 bases in the middle match TRBD1. This receptor was obtained from a woman aged 18-29 years in good health. Sequences were obtained from CD8+ T cells sorted from blood. The CDR3 region reads CASSEGGSTNTEAFF. In nucleotides, the sequence is TGTGCCAGCAGCGAAGGGGGCTCCACGAACACTGAAGCTTTCTTT.